These T cell receptor beta chains were read from a single sample in a study of identical twins. TCRdb independently ran MiXCR on the 5' RACE reads; one entry per CDR3 protein. The profile shows roughly 290,000 distinct CDR3 sequences, 8% to 9% of them singletons. This sample was shared with a second study, whose subject was yellow fever vaccine responses in identical twins.

The sample consisted of memory (CD45RO+) T cells sorted from blood. These receptors were collected from a woman aged 18-35 years in good health. Both conserved end residues are part of each CDR3. The D gene is left open where the match is weak. Part of the rows lack a size; the others show once, few, many or a class for expanded clones.

>TRBD1|TRBV28|few|TRBJ1-5
TGTGCCAGCAGTCCACCCCTCGGGACAGTTTATCAGCCCCAGCATTTT
CASSPPLGTVYQPQHF
>.|TRBV2|few|TRBJ2-6
TGTGCCAGCAGTTCGCAGCTCTCTGGGGCCAACGTCCTGACTTTC
CASSSQLSGANVLTF
>TRBD2|TRBV20-1|many|TRBJ2-3
TGCAGTGCTAAAACAGGGGATCTAGCGGGGGGGCCGATAGATACGCAGTATTTT
CSAKTGDLAGGPIDTQYF
>.|TRBV20-1|many|TRBJ2-5
TGCAGTGCTAGAGCGGGGCTAGCAGATGCGGAGACCCAGTACTTC
CSARAGLADAETQYF
>.|TRBV6-1|.|TRBJ1-5
TGTGCCAGCAGTGAAGCGGCATTCTCCACAGCTTCGGGTCAGCCCCAGCATTTT
CASSEAAFSTASGQPQHF
>TRBD2|TRBV12-3/TRBV12-4|few|TRBJ2-5
TGTGCCAACAGTTTAGATGGTCGAGCGGGGAGTGGAGAGACCCAGTACTTC
CANSLDGRAGSGETQYF
>TRBD2|TRBV20-1|.|TRBJ2-7
TGCAGTGCTTATACTAGCGGGAGGACCTACGAGCAGTACTTC
CSAYTSGRTYEQYF
>.|TRBV5-1|many|TRBJ2-3
TGCGCCAGCAGCCGGGGGGCAGGGGCTCCTAGCACAGATACGCAGTATTTT
CASSRGAGAPSTDTQYF
>.|TRBV14|.|TRBJ1-1
TGTGCCAGCAGCCCGCCCTGGAACACTGAAGCTTTCTTT
CASSPPWNTEAFF
>.|TRBV4-1|many|TRBJ2-1
TGCGCCAGCAGCCAAGGGTTGCGGAGGAGGGGCGACAATGAGCAGTTCTTC
CASSQGLRRRGDNEQFF
>.|TRBV18|few|TRBJ2-6
TGTGCCAGCTCACCACCGAAGTCCGGGGGATCTGGGGCCAACGTCCTGACTTTC
CASSPPKSGGSGANVLTF
>.|TRBV20-1|.|TRBJ1-2
TGCAGTGCTAGAGAGTTGGGCAGGCTCTATGTTGGCTACACCTTC
CSARELGRLYVGYTF
>TRBD1|TRBV19|.|TRBJ2-1
TGTGCCAGTAGCAATTTAAAGGGGGCAGAGCAGTTCTTC
CASSNLKGAEQFF
>TRBD2|TRBV20-1|.|TRBJ2-1
TGCAGTGCTTTAGCGGGAGGGCCCGTTTTGGAGCAGTTCTTC
CSALAGGPVLEQFF
>.|TRBV18|.|TRBJ2-3
TGTGCCAGCTCTCCGACTAGTCCGATCACAGATACGCAGTATTTT
CASSPTSPITDTQYF
>.|TRBV20-1|.|TRBJ2-1
TGCAGTGCTAGACTGGGGGGGGCCAAGGAGACCTCATACAATGAGCAGTTCTTC
CSARLGGAKETSYNEQFF
>.|TRBV6-1|.|TRBJ2-6
TGTGCCAGCAGTGAAGGGGACGGGACTGGGGCCAACGTCCTGACTTTC
CASSEGDGTGANVLTF
>TRBD1|TRBV27|.|TRBJ1-3
TGTGCCAGCAGTTCGTACGGGACAGGCGCTGGAAACACCATATATTTT
CASSSYGTGAGNTIYF
>.|TRBV6-5|.|TRBJ2-2
TGTGCCAGCAGTTACTTAGGAGGGACCGGGGAGCTGTTTTTT
CASSYLGGTGELFF
>.|TRBV28|many|TRBJ2-7
TGTGCCAGCAGCTCCGTCTCCTACGAGCAGTACTTC
CASSSVSYEQYF
>.|TRBV7-9|many|TRBJ1-1
TGTGCCAGCAGCTTAGGAACACAAAGGAGCACTGAAGCTTTCTTT
CASSLGTQRSTEAFF
>.|TRBV7-3|few|TRBJ2-1
TGTGCCAGCAGCTCAACAGGGAAGGACAATGAGCAGTTCTTC
CASSSTGKDNEQFF
>TRBD1|TRBV10-3|.|TRBJ2-2
TGTGCCACAGGGGACAGGGGGCTTCCAAACACCGGGGAGCTGTTTTTT
CATGDRGLPNTGELFF
>.|TRBV24-1|few|TRBJ2-3
TGTGCCACCAGTGAGAGCGGGACAACCATCACAGATACGCAGTATTTT
CATSESGTTITDTQYF
>TRBD2|TRBV5-1|many|TRBJ2-1
TGCGCCAGCAGCGTCAATAGCGGGAACTCTTACAATGAGCAGTTCTTC
CASSVNSGNSYNEQFF
>.|TRBV7-2|.|TRBJ2-2
TGTGCCAGCAGCTTCCGGCAGAACACCGGGGAGCTGTTTTTT
CASSFRQNTGELFF
>.|TRBV21-1|.|TRBJ1-6
TGTGCCAGCAGCGGGGTTGTTAGCTCCTATAATTCACCCCTCCACTTT
CASSGVVSSYNSPLHF
>TRBD1|TRBV7-9|many|TRBJ2-1
TGTGCCAGCCTCAAACAGGGGGCGACCTACAATGAGCAGTTCTTC
CASLKQGATYNEQFF
>.|TRBV4-1|many|TRBJ1-1
TGCGCCAGCAGCCAAGGCCGGGGGGGGATGAACACTGAAGCTTTCTTT
CASSQGRGGMNTEAFF
>TRBD1|TRBV27|.|TRBJ2-1
TGTGCCAGCAGCCGGGGAACAGGGGGCTCTGGACGGTACGAGCAGTTCTTC
CASSRGTGGSGRYEQFF
>.|TRBV29-1|.|TRBJ2-1
TGCAGCGTTGAAGGGACCTACAATGAGCAGTTCTTC
CSVEGTYNEQFF
>TRBD1|TRBV6-5|many|TRBJ1-2
TGTGCCAGCAGTTACTCGCTGCCCCCACAGGGGGCTGGCGGCTACACCTTC
CASSYSLPPQGAGGYTF
>.|TRBV21-1|.|TRBJ2-5
TGTGCCAGCTGGACTTGTAAAGAGACCCAGTACTTC
CASWTCKETQYF
>TRBD1|TRBV29-1|few|TRBJ1-4
TGCAGCGCGAGATCCGGGACAGGGAACGAAAAACTGTTTTTT
CSARSGTGNEKLFF
>.|TRBV24-1|many|TRBJ2-5
TGTGCCACCAGTGGGGACAATGCAGAGACCCAGTACTTC
CATSGDNAETQYF
>TRBD1|TRBV11-2|few|TRBJ2-2
TGTGCCAGCAGCTCAGTGGGACAGGGGAGGACCGGGGAGCTGTTTTTT
CASSSVGQGRTGELFF
>TRBD1|TRBV3-1|many|TRBJ2-3
TGTGCCAGCAAACAGGGGGCGAGGGCCGATACGCAGTATTTT
CASKQGARADTQYF
>TRBD2|TRBV20-1|many|TRBJ2-1
TGCAGTGCTAGAGATGGCGGGAGCTCCTACAATGAGCAGTTCTTC
CSARDGGSSYNEQFF
>.|TRBV28|.|TRBJ2-3
TGTGCCAGCACCACCCTTCCCGTCTCGACAGATACGCAGTATTTT
CASTTLPVSTDTQYF
>.|TRBV19|.|TRBJ2-5
TGTGCCAGTAGTATACACCCACAAGAGACCCAGTACTTC
CASSIHPQETQYF
>TRBD2|TRBV6-1|few|TRBJ2-3
TGTGCCAGCAGGACTCTAGCGGGAGGGCCTCGGGATACGCAGTATTTT
CASRTLAGGPRDTQYF
>.|TRBV5-1|many|TRBJ2-5
TGCGCCAGCAGCTTGGGCGGGGTACTATACGAAGAGACCCAGTACTTC
CASSLGGVLYEETQYF
>.|TRBV6-4|many|TRBJ1-1
TGTGCCAGCAGTGACTCGGGGGAGGGCACTGAAGCTTTCTTT
CASSDSGEGTEAFF
>.|TRBV28|many|TRBJ2-3
TGTGCCAGCACACGGGACTCCGCCACAGATACGCAGTATTTT
CASTRDSATDTQYF
>TRBD2|TRBV4-2|many|TRBJ2-1
TGTGCCAGCAGCCCTGCTGGACTAGCGGGAACTGAGCAGTTCTTC
CASSPAGLAGTEQFF
>TRBD1|TRBV25-1|.|TRBJ2-7
TGTGCCAGCAGTAGCTCCCCCGGGACAGACGAGCAGTACTTC
CASSSSPGTDEQYF
>.|TRBV4-1|few|TRBJ2-2
TGCGCCAGCAGCCAGGCCTCAGCGGGCGCCACGAACACCGGGGAGCTGTTTTTT
CASSQASAGATNTGELFF
>.|TRBV5-6|.|TRBJ2-3
TGTGCCAGCAGCTTCCGGGGGACCACAGATACGCAGTATTTT
CASSFRGTTDTQYF
>TRBD2|TRBV5-1|many|TRBJ2-7
TGCGCCAGCGGACTAGCGTCAAACTCCTACGAGCAGTACTTC
CASGLASNSYEQYF
>.|TRBV19|few|TRBJ2-7
TGTGCCAGTAGTATAGCGGAAACCTCACACGAGCAGTACTTC
CASSIAETSHEQYF
>TRBD1|TRBV29-1|.|TRBJ1-1
TGCAGCGTTGCTGAGCTGGACAGGGGCACTGAAGCTTTCTTT
CSVAELDRGTEAFF
>.|TRBV15|.|TRBJ1-2
TGTGCCACCAGCAGAGATAACAGCCGAACCTATGGCTACACCTTC
CATSRDNSRTYGYTF
>.|TRBV6-4|.|TRBJ2-7
TGTGCCAGCAGTGTCCTCGGGGCCGGGGCAGGAAATTACGAGCAGTACTTC
CASSVLGAGAGNYEQYF
>TRBD2|TRBV3-1|many|TRBJ2-5
TGTGCCAGCAGTCAGGCTAGCGGGGGGGCGGAGACCCAGTACTTC
CASSQASGGAETQYF
>.|TRBV19|.|TRBJ2-1
TGTGCCAGTAGGGGGTTCGGGACTCATATTCACAATGAGCAGTTCTTC
CASRGFGTHIHNEQFF
>.|TRBV7-9|.|TRBJ1-2
TGTGCCAGCAGCTTTGATGCGGTCCTCTATGGCTACACCTTC
CASSFDAVLYGYTF
>.|TRBV12-3/TRBV12-4|many|TRBJ2-2
TGTGCCAGCAGCCGGCCGGCGGGGACGAACACCGGGGAGCTGTTTTTT
CASSRPAGTNTGELFF
>.|TRBV5-1|many|TRBJ1-1
TGCGCCAGCAGCTTATCCAGGGACACTGAAGCTTTCTTT
CASSLSRDTEAFF